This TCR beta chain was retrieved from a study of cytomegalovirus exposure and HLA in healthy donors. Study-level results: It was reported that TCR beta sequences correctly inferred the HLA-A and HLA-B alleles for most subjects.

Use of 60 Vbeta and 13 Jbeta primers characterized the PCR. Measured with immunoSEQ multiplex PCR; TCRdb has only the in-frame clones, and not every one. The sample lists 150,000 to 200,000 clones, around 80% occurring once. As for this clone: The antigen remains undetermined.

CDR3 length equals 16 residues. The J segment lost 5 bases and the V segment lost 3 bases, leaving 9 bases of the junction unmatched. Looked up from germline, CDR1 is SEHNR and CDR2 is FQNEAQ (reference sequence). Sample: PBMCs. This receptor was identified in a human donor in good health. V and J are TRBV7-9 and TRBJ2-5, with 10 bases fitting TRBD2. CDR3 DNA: TGTGCCAGCAGCTTTGCTAGCGGGGGTCCGTATGAGACCCAGTACTTC. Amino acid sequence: CASSFASGGPYETQYF.